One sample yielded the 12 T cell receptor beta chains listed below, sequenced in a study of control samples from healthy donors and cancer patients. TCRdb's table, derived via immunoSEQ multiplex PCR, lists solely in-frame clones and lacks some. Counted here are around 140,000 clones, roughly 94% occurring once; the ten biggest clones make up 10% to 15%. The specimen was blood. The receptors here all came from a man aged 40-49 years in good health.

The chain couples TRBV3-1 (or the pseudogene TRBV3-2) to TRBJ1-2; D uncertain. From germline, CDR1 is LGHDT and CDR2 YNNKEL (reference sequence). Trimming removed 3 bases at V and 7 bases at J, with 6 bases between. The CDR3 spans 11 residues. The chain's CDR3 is CASSHLGGYTF. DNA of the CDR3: TGTGCCAGCAGCCACCTTGGTGGCTACACCTTC.

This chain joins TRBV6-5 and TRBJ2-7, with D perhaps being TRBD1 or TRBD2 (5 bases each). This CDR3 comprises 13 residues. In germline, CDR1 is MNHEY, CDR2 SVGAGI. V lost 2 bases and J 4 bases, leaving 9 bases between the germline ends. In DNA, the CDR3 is TGTGCCAGCAGTTACAGGGACCGGTACGAGCAGTACTTC. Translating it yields CASSYRDRYEQYF.

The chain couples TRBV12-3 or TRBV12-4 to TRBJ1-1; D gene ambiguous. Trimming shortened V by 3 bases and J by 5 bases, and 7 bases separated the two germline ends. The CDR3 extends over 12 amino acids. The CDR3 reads CASSLGRTEAFF. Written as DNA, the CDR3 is TGTGCCAGCAGTTTGGGTAGGACTGAAGCTTTCTTT.

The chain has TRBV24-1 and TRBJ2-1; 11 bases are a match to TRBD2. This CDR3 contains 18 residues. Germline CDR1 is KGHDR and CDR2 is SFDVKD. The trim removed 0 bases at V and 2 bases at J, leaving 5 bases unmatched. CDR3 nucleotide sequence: TGTGCCACCAGTGATTTGCATAGCGGGGGGGCCGCCTACAATGAGCAGTTCTTC. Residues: CATSDLHSGGAAYNEQFF.

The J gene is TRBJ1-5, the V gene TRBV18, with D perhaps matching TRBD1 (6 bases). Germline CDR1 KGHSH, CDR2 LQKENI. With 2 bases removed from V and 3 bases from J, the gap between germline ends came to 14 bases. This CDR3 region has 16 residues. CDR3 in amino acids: CASSPLRQEYNQPQHF. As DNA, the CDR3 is TGTGCCAGCTCACCATTAAGACAGGAATACAATCAGCCCCAGCATTTT. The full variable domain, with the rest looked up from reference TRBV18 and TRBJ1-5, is NAGVMQNPRHLVRRRGQEARLRCSPMKGHSHVYWYRQLPEEGLKFMVYLQKENIIDESGMPKERFSAEFPKEGPSILRIQQVVRGDSAAYFCASSPLRQEYNQPQHFGDGTRLSIL.

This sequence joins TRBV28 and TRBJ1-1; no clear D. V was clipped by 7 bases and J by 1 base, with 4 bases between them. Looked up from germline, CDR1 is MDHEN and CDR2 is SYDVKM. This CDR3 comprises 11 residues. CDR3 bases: TGTGCCAGCAAGGGGAACACTGAAGCTTTCTTT. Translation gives CASKGNTEAFF.

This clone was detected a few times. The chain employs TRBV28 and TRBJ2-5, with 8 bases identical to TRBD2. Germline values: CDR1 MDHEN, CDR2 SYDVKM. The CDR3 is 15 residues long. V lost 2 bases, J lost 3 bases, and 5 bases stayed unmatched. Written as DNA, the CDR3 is TGTGCCAGCAGTTTAGGGCCGGGGGGGGAAGAGACCCAGTACTTC. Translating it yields CASSLGPGGEETQYF.

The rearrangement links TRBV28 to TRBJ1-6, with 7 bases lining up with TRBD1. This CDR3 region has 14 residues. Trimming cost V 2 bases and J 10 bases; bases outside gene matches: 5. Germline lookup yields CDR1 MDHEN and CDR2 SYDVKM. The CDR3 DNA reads TGTGCCAGCAGTTTAATGCAGGGGGAATCACCCCTCCACTTT. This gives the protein CASSLMQGESPLHF.

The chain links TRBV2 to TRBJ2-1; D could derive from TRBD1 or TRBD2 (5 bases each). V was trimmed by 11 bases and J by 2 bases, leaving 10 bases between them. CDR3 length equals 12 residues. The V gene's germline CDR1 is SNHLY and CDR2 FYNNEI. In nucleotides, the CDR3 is TGTGCCTCGAGGGGACCCTACAATGAGCAGTTCTTC. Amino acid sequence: CASRGPYNEQFF.

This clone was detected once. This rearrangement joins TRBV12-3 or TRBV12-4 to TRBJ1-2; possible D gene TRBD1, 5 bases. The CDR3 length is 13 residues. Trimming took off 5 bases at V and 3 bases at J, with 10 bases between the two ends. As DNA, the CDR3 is TGTGCCAGCAGTGCCACAGGTTACTATGGCTACACCTTC. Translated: CASSATGYYGYTF.

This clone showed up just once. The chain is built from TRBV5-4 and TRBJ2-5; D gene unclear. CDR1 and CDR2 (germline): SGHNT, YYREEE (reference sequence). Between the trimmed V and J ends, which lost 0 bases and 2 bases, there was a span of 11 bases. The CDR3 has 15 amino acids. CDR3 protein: CASSLDTVGQETQYF. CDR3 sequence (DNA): TGTGCCAGCAGCTTGGATACGGTGGGGCAAGAGACCCAGTACTTC.

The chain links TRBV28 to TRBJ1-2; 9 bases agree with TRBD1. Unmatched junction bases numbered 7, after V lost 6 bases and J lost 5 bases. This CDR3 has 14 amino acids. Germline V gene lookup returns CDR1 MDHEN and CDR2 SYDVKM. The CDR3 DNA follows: TGTGCCAGCAGCTTACAGGGGGCTCGATATGGCTACACCTTC. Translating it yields CASSLQGARYGYTF.